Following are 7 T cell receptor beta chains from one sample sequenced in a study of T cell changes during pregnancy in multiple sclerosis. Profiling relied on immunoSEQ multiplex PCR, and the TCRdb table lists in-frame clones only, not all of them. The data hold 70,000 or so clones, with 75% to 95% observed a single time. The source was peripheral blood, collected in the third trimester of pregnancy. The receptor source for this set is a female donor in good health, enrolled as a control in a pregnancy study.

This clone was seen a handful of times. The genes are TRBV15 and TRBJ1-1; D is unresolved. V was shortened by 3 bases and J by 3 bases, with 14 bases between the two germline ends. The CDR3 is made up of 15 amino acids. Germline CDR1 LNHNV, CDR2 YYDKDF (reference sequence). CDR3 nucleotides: TGTGCCACCAGCAGGCCCCGGGGTCGCGACACTGAAGCTTTCTTT. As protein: CATSRPRGRDTEAFF. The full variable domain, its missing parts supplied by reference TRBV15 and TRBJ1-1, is DAMVIQNPRYQVTQFGKPVTLSCSQTLNHNVMYWYQQKSSQAPKLLFHYYDKDFNNEADTPDNFQSRRPNTSFCFLDIRSPGLGDTAMYLCATSRPRGRDTEAFFGQGTRLTVV.

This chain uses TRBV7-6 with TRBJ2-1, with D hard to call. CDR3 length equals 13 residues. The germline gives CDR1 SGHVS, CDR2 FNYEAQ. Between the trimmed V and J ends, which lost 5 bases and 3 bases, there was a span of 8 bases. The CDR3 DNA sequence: TGTGCCAGCAGCCTTAATAACTACAATGAGCAGTTCTTC. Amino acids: CASSLNNYNEQFF.

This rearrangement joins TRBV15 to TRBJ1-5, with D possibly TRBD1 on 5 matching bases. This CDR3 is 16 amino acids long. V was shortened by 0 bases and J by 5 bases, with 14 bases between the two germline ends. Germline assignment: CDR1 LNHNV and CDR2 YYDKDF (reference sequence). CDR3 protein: CATSRDLGQGDQPQHF. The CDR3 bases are TGTGCCACCAGCAGAGATCTGGGGCAAGGAGATCAGCCCCAGCATTTT.

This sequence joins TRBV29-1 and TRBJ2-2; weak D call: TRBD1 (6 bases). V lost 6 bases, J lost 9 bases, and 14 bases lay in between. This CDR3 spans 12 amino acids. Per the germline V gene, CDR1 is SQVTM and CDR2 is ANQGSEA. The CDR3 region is CSVGTPRRELFF. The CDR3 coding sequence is TGCAGCGTGGGGACACCTAGGAGGGAGCTGTTTTTT.

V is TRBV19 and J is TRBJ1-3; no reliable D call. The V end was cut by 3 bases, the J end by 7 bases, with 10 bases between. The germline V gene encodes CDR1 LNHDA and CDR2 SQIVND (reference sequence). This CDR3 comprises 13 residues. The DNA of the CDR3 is TGTGCCAGTAGTATTGGGAGGCGGAACACCATATATTTT. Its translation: CASSIGRRNTIYF.

The CDR3 is CASSARQGGNYGYTF. The CDR3 coding sequence is TGTGCCAGCAGTGCCCGACAGGGGGGGAACTATGGCTACACCTTC. The V call is TRBV6-1, the J call TRBJ1-2; 9 positions match TRBD1. This CDR3 region has 15 residues. Germline-derived CDR1 and CDR2 are MNHNS and SASEGT. Trimming cost V 4 bases and J 2 bases; bases outside gene matches: 5.

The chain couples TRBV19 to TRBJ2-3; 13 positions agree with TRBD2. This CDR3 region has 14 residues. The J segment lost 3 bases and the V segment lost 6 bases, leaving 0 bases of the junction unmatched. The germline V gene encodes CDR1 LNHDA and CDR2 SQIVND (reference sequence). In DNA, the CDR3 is TGTGCCAGTAGGACTAGCGGGAGGACAGATACGCAGTATTTT. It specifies CASRTSGRTDTQYF.